One sample yielded the 16 T cell receptor beta chains listed below, sequenced in a study of Tregs in tolerant kidney transplant recipients. Related graft donors supplied nonmyeloablative bone marrow transplants, and mixed chimerism was transient. The repertoire was sequenced with immunoSEQ multiplex PCR; TCRdb's copy has only in-frame clones and lacks some. In total, the table holds some 11,000 clones. Sequenced material: CD8+ T cells from blood (PBMCs), taken 24 months after the transplant. The source of these receptors is a human patient who received a combined kidney and bone marrow transplant. Part of the T cell pool may stem from the graft donor.

Remarks on this clone: From the germline J gene comes the end of the CDR3, since the read stops 3 residues before it. This chain uses TRBV7-9 with TRBJ1-2, with a possible D match to TRBD1 (5 bases). Germline values: CDR1 SEHNR, CDR2 FQNEAQ (reference sequence). Trimming took 6 bases from V and 3 from J, leaving 11 bases between them. The CDR3 consists of 13 residues. The CDR3: CASRAQGDYGYTF. CDR3 DNA, as far as it was read: TGTGCCAGCAGAGCCCAGGGTGACTATGGC.

Note on this clone: The read ends 3 residues shy of where the CDR3 ends; the end is completed using the germline J gene. The chain employs TRBV4-1 and TRBJ1-1; TRBD1 matches 7 bases. The CDR3 sequence is 15 residues long. The junction had 8 bases not matched to a gene; V was cut back by 3 bases and J by 4 bases. The germline V gene encodes CDR1 MGHRA and CDR2 YSYEKL. CDR3 bases read: TGCGCCAGCAGCCAGGGGGTGCAGGGGGGCACTGAA. Its protein is CASSQGVQGGTE. The full CDR3 sequence reads CASSQGVQGGTEAFF.

Points on this clone: Read sequence stops 3 residues before the CDR3 end, and the germline J gene provides the missing end. This rearrangement joins TRBV20-1 to TRBJ2-5, with 10 bases identical to TRBD1. J was trimmed by 4 bases and V by 1 base; bases with no gene match: 12. Germline assignment: CDR1 DFQATT and CDR2 SNEGSKA (reference sequence). The CDR3 is 17 residues long. The part of the CDR3 DNA that was read is TGCAGTGCTAGAGGTCGAGACAGGGGGCCTGAATTAGAGACC. It yields the protein CSARGRDRGPELET. In full, the CDR3 is CSARGRDRGPELETQYF.

Points on this clone: The CDR3 end falls 3 residues outside the read, so it is completed with the germline J gene. The chain links TRBV2 to TRBJ1-2; D perhaps matches TRBD1 (5 bases). Looked up from germline, CDR1 is SNHLY and CDR2 is FYNNEI. The CDR3 runs to 12 residues. The CDR3 bases that were read are TGTGCCAGCAGGGAACGACAGACCAAT. This gives the protein CASRERQTN. The full CDR3 protein reads CASRERQTNYTF. The complete variable domain, with remaining parts taken from reference TRBV2 and TRBJ1-2, reads EPEVTQTPSHQVTQMGQEVILRCVPISNHLYFYWYRQILGQKVEFLVSFYNNEISEKSEIFDDQFSVERPDGSNFTLKIRSTKLEDSAMYFCASRERQTNYTFGSGTRLTVV.

Turning to this clone: Read sequence stops 3 residues before the CDR3 end, and the germline J gene provides the missing end. This rearrangement joins TRBV5-1 to TRBJ2-5; 11 positions agree with TRBD2. V dropped 4 bases and J dropped 5; count of bases not matched to a gene: 7. Germline CDR1 reads SGHRS; CDR2 reads YFSETQ. The CDR3 consists of 15 residues. The DNA read from the CDR3 is TGCGCCAGCAGCCACCCGGGACTAGCGGCGGAGACC. Its protein product is CASSHPGLAAET. The whole CDR3 is CASSHPGLAAETQYF.

Worth noting for this clone: At one end the junction does not follow the germline gene, possibly because of a read error. Here the CDR3 reads CASSSNTGLGTEAFF. The sequenced CDR3 bases are TGCGCCAGCAGCTCGAATACGGGGTTGGGGACTGAA. J is TRBJ1-1 and V is TRBV4-2; D remains ambiguous. The CDR3 extends 3 residues past the end of the read, so its final part is completed from the germline J gene. The germline CDR1 and CDR2 sequences are LGHNA and YNFKEQ. There are 15 residues in the CDR3.

Note on this clone: Germline is not matched at one junction end, which may reflect a read error. The CDR3 end falls 3 residues outside the read, so it is completed with the germline J gene. The chain couples TRBV4-2 to TRBJ2-7; D remains ambiguous. CDR1 and CDR2 from the germline V gene are LGHNA and YNFKEQ. This CDR3 comprises 17 residues. The DNA read from the CDR3 is TGCGCCAGCAGCCAAGAGATTCAGAGCCTAGGCTCCTACGAG. This translates into CASSQEIQSLGSYE. Given in full, the CDR3 is CASSQEIQSLGSYEQYF.

For this clone: Sequencing ends 3 residues short of the CDR3 end; the germline J gene provides the rest. The chain carries TRBV28 and TRBJ2-1; possible D gene TRBD2, 6 bases. V was cut by 6 bases and J by 0 bases, with 12 bases left in between. Germline loops: CDR1 MDHEN, CDR2 SYDVKM. CDR3 length equals 15 residues. The CDR3 loop reads CASRLAVSSYNEQFF. The sequenced part of the CDR3 DNA is TGTGCCAGCAGATTAGCGGTTAGCTCCTACAATGAG.

As regards this clone: The CDR3 end falls 3 residues outside the read, so it is completed with the germline J gene. The V gene is TRBV6-4, the J gene TRBJ2-7; 7 nucleotides line up with TRBD2. The CDR3 is 12 amino acids. The germline V gene has CDR1 MRHNA and CDR2 SNTAGT. V shed 7 bases and J 6 bases; nucleotides not matched to a gene: 6. The covered CDR3 bases are TGTGCCAGCATGCGACTAGCCGTCGAG. This codes for CASMRLAVE. The full CDR3 is CASMRLAVEQYF.

Concerning this clone itself: Coverage ceases 3 residues before the CDR3 finishes, and the germline J gene fills in the end. This chain connects TRBV20-1 to TRBJ1-2; D is ambiguous. Looked up from germline, CDR1 is DFQATT and CDR2 is SNEGSKA (reference sequence). V was clipped by 0 bases and J by 4 bases, with 15 bases between them. The CDR3 has 15 amino acids. CDR3 bases read: TGCAGTGCTAGAGATAGGAACAGTCGATTCTATGGC. It yields the protein CSARDRNSRFYG. In full, the CDR3 reads CSARDRNSRFYGYTF.

A remark on this clone: The read halts 3 residues ahead of the CDR3 end, with the missing end drawn from the germline J gene. The V and J genes are TRBV29-1 and TRBJ2-1; 8 bases map to TRBD2. The CDR3 loop spans 14 amino acids. The trim removed 5 bases at V and 4 bases at J, leaving 7 bases unmatched. CDR1 and CDR2 (germline): SQVTM, ANQGSEA. Incomplete CDR3 DNA: TGCAGCGTTATTGAGCGGGAGCGGTACAATGAG. Residues: CSVIERERYNE. The full CDR3 sequence reads CSVIERERYNEQFF.

This clone ranks as large (0.1 to 1%) in terms of frequency. The read ends 3 residues early relative to the CDR3; the germline J gene fills the gap. The chain employs TRBV29-1 and TRBJ1-1; 7 nucleotides align to TRBD1. J gave up 3 bases and V 3 bases, and 4 bases lay outside the gene matches. The CDR3 spans 13 residues. CDR1 and CDR2 from the germline V gene are SQVTM and ANQGSEA. Incomplete CDR3 DNA: TGCAGCGTTGACCGACAGGGTCACACTGAA. Its protein product is CSVDRQGHTE. In full, the CDR3 is CSVDRQGHTEAFF.

Turning to this clone: The read ends 3 residues before the CDR3 terminus; that terminus is restored from the germline J gene. V is TRBV11-2 and J is TRBJ2-1; TRBD2 matches 12 bases. The CDR3 loop spans 15 amino acids. V gave up 1 base and J gave up 6 bases; unmatched junction bases: 1. Germline assignment: CDR1 SGHAT and CDR2 FQNNGV. Partial CDR3 DNA: TGTGCCAGCAGCTTAGGGACTAGCGGGATCAATGAG. This codes for CASSLGTSGINE. The CDR3 in its entirety is CASSLGTSGINEQFF.

Comment on this clone: Sequencing ends 3 residues short of the CDR3 end; the germline J gene provides the rest. This chain links TRBV14 with TRBJ2-1; maybe TRBD2 (5 bases). Germline-derived CDR1 and CDR2 are SGHDN and FVKESK. The CDR3 has 13 residues. V lost 0 bases to trimming and J lost 7 bases, with 7 bases between them. Here the CDR3 reads CASSQDSGNEQFF. CDR3 DNA, as far as it was read: TGTGCCAGCAGCCAAGACTCGGGGAATGAG. Full variable domain (rest looked up from reference TRBV14 and TRBJ2-1): EAGVTQFPSHSVIEKGQTVTLRCDPISGHDNLYWYRRVMGKEIKFLLHFVKESKQDESGMPNNRFLAERTGGTYSTLKVQPAELEDSGVYFCASSQDSGNEQFFGPGTRLTVL.

In the case of this clone: The CDR3 end falls 3 residues outside the read, so it is completed with the germline J gene. The chain combines TRBV19 with TRBJ2-5; tentative D call: TRBD1 (5 bases). There are 14 residues in the CDR3. V gave up 6 bases and J gave up 0 bases, with 11 bases separating them. The germline CDR1 and CDR2 sequences are LNHDA and SQIVND (reference sequence). This CDR3 is CASRLTAYQETQYF. Partial CDR3 DNA: TGTGCCAGTAGGCTGACAGCGTACCAAGAGACC. The full variable domain, its missing parts supplied by reference TRBV19 and TRBJ2-5, is DGGITQSPKYLFRKEGQNVTLSCEQNLNHDAMYWYRQDPGQGLRLIYYSQIVNDFQKGDIAEGYSVSREKKESFPLTVTSAQKNPTAFYLCASRLTAYQETQYFGPGTRLLVL.

In the case of this clone: The read gets to within 3 residues of the CDR3 end, and the germline J gene fills in the rest. This chain joins TRBV28 and TRBJ2-3; TRBD1 agrees at 7 bases. Trimming at V came to 5 bases and at J to 0 bases, leaving 5 bases not matched to a gene. The CDR3 loop spans 15 amino acids. Germline V gives CDR1 MDHEN, CDR2 SYDVKM. The CDR3 sequence: CASSQTGISTDTQYF. The CDR3 bases that were read are TGTGCCAGCAGTCAGACAGGGATTAGCACAGATACG.